This T cell receptor (beta chain) is drawn from a study of T-cell memory formation after mild COVID-19. Constant-segment primers were used for 5'RACE, and the resulting TCR alpha and TCR beta cDNA libraries carried sample barcodes and UMIs. TCRdb re-analysed the 5' RACE reads in MiXCR, keeping a single row per CDR3 protein. The sample holds fewer than 150,000 distinct CDR3 sequences, 11% to 15% seen once. Only a few counts were recorded for this clonotype. The ends were cut back, 3 bases at V and 2 bases at J, with 8 bases in the middle. The CDR3 is 14 residues long. Germline CDR1 is LNHDA and CDR2 is SQIVND (reference sequence).

J is TRBJ2-1 and V is TRBV19, with unresolved D. Material: PBMCs or a T cell subset sorted from them (not recorded which). This clonotype was sampled from an adult woman who had mild COVID-19 (a few samples of this study predate the infection). Cell type and time point are not known. The CDR3 protein is CASSMQEPYNEQFF. DNA for the CDR3: TGTGCCAGTAGTATGCAAGAGCCCTACAATGAGCAGTTCTTC.